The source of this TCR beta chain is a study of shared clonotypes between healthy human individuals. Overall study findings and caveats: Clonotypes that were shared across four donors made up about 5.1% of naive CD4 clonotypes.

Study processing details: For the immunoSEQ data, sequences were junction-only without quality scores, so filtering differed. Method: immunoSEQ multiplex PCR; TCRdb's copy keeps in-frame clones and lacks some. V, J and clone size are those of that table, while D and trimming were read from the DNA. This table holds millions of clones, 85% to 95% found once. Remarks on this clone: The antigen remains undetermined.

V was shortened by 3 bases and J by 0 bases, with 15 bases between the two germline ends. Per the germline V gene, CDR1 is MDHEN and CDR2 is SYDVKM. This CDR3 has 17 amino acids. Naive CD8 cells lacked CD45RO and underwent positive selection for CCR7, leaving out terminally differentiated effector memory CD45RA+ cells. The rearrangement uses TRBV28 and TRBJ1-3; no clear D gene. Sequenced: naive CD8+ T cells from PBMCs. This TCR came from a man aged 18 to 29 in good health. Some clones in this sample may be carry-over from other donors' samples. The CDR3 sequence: CASSFPKRRSSGNTIYF. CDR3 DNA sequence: TGTGCCAGCAGTTTTCCCAAAAGACGTAGCTCTGGAAACACCATATATTTT. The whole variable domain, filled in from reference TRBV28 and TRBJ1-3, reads DVKVTQSSRYLVKRTGEKVFLECVQDMDHENMFWYRQDPGLGLRLIYFSYDVKMKEKGDIPEGYSVSREKKERFSLILESASTNQTSMYLCASSFPKRRSSGNTIYFGEGSWLTVV.